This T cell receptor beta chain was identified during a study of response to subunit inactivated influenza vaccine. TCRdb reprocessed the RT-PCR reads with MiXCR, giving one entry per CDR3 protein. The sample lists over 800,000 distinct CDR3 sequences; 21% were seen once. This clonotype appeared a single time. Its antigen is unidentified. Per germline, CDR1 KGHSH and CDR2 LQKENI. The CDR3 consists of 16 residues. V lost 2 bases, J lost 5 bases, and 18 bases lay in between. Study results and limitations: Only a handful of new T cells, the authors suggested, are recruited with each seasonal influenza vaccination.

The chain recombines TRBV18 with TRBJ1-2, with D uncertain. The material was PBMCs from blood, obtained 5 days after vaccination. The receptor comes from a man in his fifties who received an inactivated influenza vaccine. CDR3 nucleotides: TGTGCCAGCTCACCAGCGAAGAGGCGGCTCCCTTATGGCTACACCTTC. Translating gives CASSPAKRRLPYGYTF.